The rows below give T cell receptor beta chains drawn from one sample of a study of cytomegalovirus exposure and HLA in healthy donors. The protocol was immunoSEQ multiplex PCR, while the TCRdb copy is restricted to in-frame clones and leaves out a portion. This table has 200,000 to 250,000 clones, roughly 83% appearing once. Material: PBMCs. The origin of the receptors is a girl between 5 and 17 years old in good health and CMV-seronegative. Both conserved end residues are part of each CDR3. A D gene is named only where the DNA matches it firmly. Size tells how often a clone was seen (once, few, many) or the class of an expanded clone, and some rows leave it out.

once | TRBD1 | TRBJ2-7 | TRBV9 | CASSPHRTGASYEQYF | TGTGCCAGCAGCCCACACAGGACAGGTGCCTCCTACGAGCAGTACTTC
. | . | TRBJ1-1 | TRBV6-5 | CASSSSGQTEAFF | TGTGCCAGCAGTTCTTCAGGACAGACTGAAGCTTTCTTT
. | . | TRBJ2-4 | TRBV11-3 | CASSFPPRIQYF | TGTGCCAGCAGCTTTCCCCCCCGCATTCAGTACTTC
. | TRBD2 | TRBJ2-5 | TRBV4-1 | CASSQNGGELETQYF | TGCGCCAGCAGCCAGAATGGGGGGGAACTGGAGACCCAGTACTTC
few | TRBD1 | TRBJ1-1 | TRBV6-5 | CASSYSPKGAFEAFF | TGTGCCAGCAGTTATTCCCCTAAGGGGGCTTTTGAAGCTTTCTTT
. | TRBD2 | TRBJ2-7 | TRBV13 | CASSPTMKLAGRPYEQYF | TGTGCCAGCAGCCCGACGATGAAACTAGCGGGAAGACCCTACGAGCAGTACTTC
. | TRBD1 | TRBJ2-7 | TRBV7-2 | CASSKTSGQGYEQYF | TGTGCCAGCAGCAAAACCTCGGGACAGGGCTACGAGCAGTACTTC
. | . | TRBJ1-4 | TRBV7-9 | CASSGGGRSEKLFF | TGTGCCAGCAGCGGGGGGGGGCGTAGTGAAAAACTGTTTTTT
. | TRBD2 | TRBJ2-1 | TRBV5-4 | CASSDTTSGRGEQFF | TGTGCCAGCAGCGACACGACTAGCGGGAGAGGTGAGCAGTTCTTC
. | . | TRBJ1-1 | TRBV18 | CASSPVSGRTEAFF | TGTGCCAGCTCACCGGTGTCGGGTAGGACTGAAGCTTTCTTT
. | . | TRBJ2-7 | TRBV5-4 | CASSPHAGEYGQYF | TGTGCCAGCAGCCCCCATGCGGGTGAGTACGGGCAGTACTTC
. | . | TRBJ1-1 | TRBV18 | CASSPTRTDEAFF | TGTGCCAGCTCACCTACACGGACAGATGAAGCTTTCTTT
. | . | TRBJ2-7 | TRBV30 | CAWSVGGTYEQYF | TGTGCCTGGAGTGTCGGCGGAACCTACGAGCAGTACTTC
. | . | TRBJ1-3 | TRBV28 | CASISREGGNTIYF | TGTGCCAGCATTTCCAGGGAAGGTGGAAACACCATATATTTT
. | TRBD1 | TRBJ1-1 | TRBV7-2 | CASSRNRGGAEAFF | TGTGCCAGCAGTCGCAACAGGGGCGGCGCTGAAGCTTTCTTT
. | TRBD2 | TRBJ2-7 | TRBV5-1 | CASSLASGRNYEQYF | TGCGCCAGCAGCTTGGCTAGCGGGAGAAACTACGAGCAGTACTTC
. | TRBD2 | TRBJ2-3 | TRBV2 | CASRSSGGGEHTQYF | TGTGCCAGCAGATCTAGCGGGGGCGGGGAACATACGCAGTATTTT
. | TRBD2 | TRBJ2-2 | TRBV11-2 | CASSIDGVAGVVAGELFF | TGTGCCAGCAGTATTGATGGAGTAGCGGGAGTGGTTGCCGGGGAGCTGTTTTTT
. | TRBD2 | TRBJ2-7 | TRBV4-1 | CASSQGPHLAGGEQYF | TGCGCCAGCAGCCAAGGTCCTCACCTAGCGGGGGGCGAGCAGTACTTC
. | . | TRBJ2-1 | TRBV28 | CASSPTGTSGTGGSNEQFF | TGTGCCAGCAGTCCAACCGGGACTAGCGGGACAGGGGGCTCCAATGAGCAGTTCTTC
. | TRBD1 | TRBJ1-5 | TRBV4-3 | CASSQVGGADQPQHF | TGCGCCAGCAGCCAAGTAGGGGGCGCCGATCAGCCCCAGCATTTT
. | . | TRBJ1-2 | TRBV4-3 | CASSHTFGLQNYGYTF | TGCGCCAGCAGCCACACGTTTGGACTCCAGAACTATGGCTACACCTTC
. | TRBD1 | TRBJ1-2 | TRBV25-1 | CASSELQGAAGYTF | TGTGCCAGCAGTGAACTACAGGGGGCGGCTGGCTACACCTTC
once | TRBD2 | TRBJ2-5 | TRBV9 | CASSVGAGGETQYF | TGTGCCAGCAGCGTAGGGGCGGGGGGCGAGACCCAGTACTTC
. | . | TRBJ1-2 | TRBV28 | CASIMRGGPGYGYTF | TGTGCCAGCATCATGCGGGGGGGGCCCGGCTATGGCTACACCTTC
. | TRBD1 | TRBJ1-1 | TRBV30 | CAWKGQPNTEAFF | TGTGCCTGGAAGGGACAGCCGAACACTGAAGCTTTCTTT
. | . | TRBJ2-3 | TRBV7-9 | CASSQTRVDTDTQYF | TGTGCCAGCAGCCAGACTAGAGTAGACACAGATACGCAGTATTTT
. | TRBD2 | TRBJ2-5 | TRBV4-1 | CASSPLGLAGGETQYF | TGCGCCAGCAGCCCACTCGGGCTAGCGGGGGGAGAGACCCAGTACTTC
once | . | TRBJ2-1 | TRBV5-4 | CASSLAVAVSYNEQFF | TGTGCCAGCAGCTTGGCCGTAGCTGTGTCCTACAATGAGCAGTTCTTC
once | . | TRBJ2-7 | TRBV9 | CASSETRARRYEQYF | TGTGCCAGCAGCGAGACTAGGGCCCGTCGATACGAGCAGTACTTC
. | . | TRBJ1-1 | TRBV30 | CAWSPEGGPPEAFF | TGTGCCTGGAGTCCGGAGGGGGGGCCCCCTGAAGCTTTCTTT
. | . | TRBJ1-1 | TRBV18 | CASSPGAGTNTEAFF | TGTGCCAGCTCACCAGGCGCAGGAACGAACACTGAAGCTTTCTTT
. | . | TRBJ1-2 | TRBV11-2 | CASSNQTGFGYTF | TGTGCCAGCAGTAATCAAACAGGGTTTGGCTACACCTTC
. | TRBD2 | TRBJ2-1 | TRBV2 | CASTFSQGLAKQFF | TGTGCCAGCACCTTTTCCCAGGGACTAGCGAAGCAGTTCTTC
. | . | TRBJ1-1 | TRBV7-2 | CASSHTGGMNTEAFF | TGTGCCAGCAGCCACACTGGGGGCATGAACACTGAAGCTTTCTTT
. | . | TRBJ2-7 | TRBV27 | CASSLSATYEQYF | TGTGCCAGCAGTTTATCAGCCACCTACGAGCAGTACTTC
. | TRBD1 | TRBJ1-4 | TRBV19 | CASRRTGTGKINEKLFF | TGTGCCAGTAGAAGGACCGGGACAGGGAAGATTAATGAAAAACTGTTTTTT
. | . | TRBJ1-2 | TRBV6-5 | CASTKSRQLPYGYTF | TGTGCCAGCACCAAATCCCGACAGCTACCCTATGGCTACACCTTC
few | . | TRBJ1-2 | TRBV6-5 | CASSERANYGYTF | TGTGCCAGCAGTGAAAGAGCTAACTATGGCTACACCTTC
. | . | TRBJ2-2 | TRBV2 | CASNKGLSGTGELFF | TGTGCCAGCAATAAGGGCCTATCGGGGACCGGGGAGCTGTTTTTT
. | TRBD1 | TRBJ1-5 | TRBV7-8 | CASSSIGQAGQPQHF | TGTGCCAGCAGCTCCATCGGACAGGCCGGGCAGCCCCAGCATTTT
. | . | TRBJ1-2 | TRBV5-6 | CASSLRGGTNYGYTF | TGTGCCAGCAGCCTCCGGGGAGGGACTAACTATGGCTACACCTTC
. | . | TRBJ2-5 | TRBV19 | CASISTEETQYF | TGTGCCAGTATTTCGACAGAAGAGACCCAGTACTTC
once | . | TRBJ1-2 | TRBV9 | CASSVDPREGYGYTF | TGTGCCAGCAGCGTAGATCCTCGTGAGGGCTATGGCTACACCTTC
once | TRBD1 | TRBJ1-1 | TRBV7-9 | CASSLAGTGANTEAFF | TGTGCCAGCAGCTTAGCGGGGACAGGGGCTAACACTGAAGCTTTCTTT
. | . | TRBJ2-7 | TRBV19 | CASSRGQRTYEQYF | TGTGCCAGTAGCAGAGGGCAGCGAACCTACGAGCAGTACTTC
. | TRBD1 | TRBJ2-2 | TRBV7-8 | CASSLSRGQVGELFF | TGTGCCAGCAGCTTAAGCAGGGGGCAGGTCGGGGAGCTGTTTTTT
once | . | TRBJ1-4 | TRBV4-2 | CASSQGRGNEKLFF | TGTGCCAGCAGCCAGGGGCGGGGGAATGAAAAACTGTTTTTT
. | . | TRBJ1-4 | TRBV9 | CASSVGGGAANEKLFF | TGTGCCAGCAGCGTAGGGGGGGGCGCGGCTAATGAAAAACTGTTTTTT
. | . | TRBJ1-1 | TRBV20-1 | CSARSPNEAFF | TGCAGTGCTAGGTCGCCTAATGAAGCTTTCTTT
. | TRBD2 | TRBJ2-2 | TRBV28 | CASILAGAGGELFF | TGTGCCAGCATTCTAGCGGGAGCGGGCGGGGAGCTGTTTTTT
few | TRBD1 | TRBJ1-4 | TRBV29-1 | CSVSTGGLTNEKLFF | TGCAGCGTGTCGACAGGGGGCTTAACTAATGAAAAACTGTTTTTT
. | . | TRBJ2-4 | TRBV25-1 | CASSEGWGTGENIQYF | TGTGCCAGCAGTGAAGGGTGGGGGACGGGAGAAAACATTCAGTACTTC
. | TRBD1 | TRBJ1-4 | TRBV5-6 | CASSPEPDRFEKLFF | TGTGCCAGCAGCCCCGAACCGGACAGGTTTGAAAAACTGTTTTTT
. | . | TRBJ1-5 | TRBV7-9 | CASSLSHSNQPQHF | TGTGCCAGCAGCTTATCCCATAGCAATCAGCCCCAGCATTTT
few | . | TRBJ1-5 | TRBV6-6 | CASSYMAGNSRPQHF | TGTGCCAGCAGTTACATGGCAGGCAATTCGAGGCCCCAGCATTTT
. | . | TRBJ2-2 | TRBV9 | CASSHGRELFF | TGTGCCAGCAGTCACGGTCGGGAGCTGTTTTTT